This T cell receptor (beta chain) was profiled in a study of T cells in Graves' hyperthyroidism and ophthalmopathy. Of note for this clonotype: The junction departs from the called germline gene at one end, perhaps through a read error.

CDR1 and CDR2 from the germline V gene are SGHTA and FQGTGA. The CDR3 is made up of 17 amino acids. RNA transcripts gave rise to amplified TCR beta CDR3 regions. During a first-round RT-PCR of the TCR CDR3, the HTBI primer set was used. MiXCR, applied by TCRdb to the multiplex PCR reads, yields one record per CDR3 protein. Seen here are more than 150,000 distinct CDR3 sequences, approximately 15% observed once, and the top ten hold around 27%. The clonotype was recovered from a woman in her forties or fifties with Graves' hyperthyroidism. The chain uses TRBV7-3 and TRBJ2-2, with D perhaps given as TRBD1 or TRBD2 (6 bases each). The sample was blood. DNA of the CDR3: TGTGCCAACAGCTTAATTGGCCTAGCGAGGGGGACCGGGGAGCTGTTTTTT. As protein: CANSLIGLARGTGELFF.